This TCR beta chain appears in the sequencing data of a study of CD8 T cells in ankylosing spondylitis (dated by TCRdb to 2016 to 2017). Regarding the study in general: To find TCR variants linked to disease, the study profiled T cell receptor beta repertoires in ankylosing spondylitis patients and healthy donors. Peripheral blood was sampled, and synovial fluid was also collected from ankylosing spondylitis patients. The whole study cohort included 95 to 130 healthy donors and around 25 ankylosing spondylitis patients. What the research found in general, with its limitations: According to the report, matched synovial fluid samples from ankylosing spondylitis patients were significantly enriched for the disease-linked clones. A TCR beta motif made up of roughly eight highly homologous amino acid variants appeared to be characteristic of blood from ankylosing spondylitis patients. Some motif variants had previously been reported in the synovial fluid and blood of reactive arthritis patients, which suggests shared mechanisms of disease initiation. In peripheral blood, the disease-linked clones were found at relatively low frequencies and had a CD8+ phenotype.

Comment on this clonotype: Its antigen has not been determined. Per-nucleotide qualities are absent, and no much larger clonotype sits a single base away.

The sequencing machine was an Illumina HiSeq 2500. Quantitative 5'-RACE with molecular barcodes was used to prepare TCR beta libraries. The authors' analysis ran thus. Disease-linked TCR variants were identified with a new computational method built on a probabilistic model of VDJ rearrangement. TCRdb handled the public reads itself, with Q25 trimming in fastp and clone calling in MiXCR, and kept productive beta chains. Entries are consolidated by CDR3 protein sequence, retaining the most common genes and DNA. V and J calls and clone size were set by TCRdb, not the authors. In all, the sample holds a few hundred thousand distinct CDR3 sequences, and about a fifth of those were seen once. The top ten constitute roughly 3.6% of the sample. V and J lose 5 bases and 9 bases, and a span of 17 bases separates them. The CDR3 covers 14 residues, taking in both the cysteine and the phenylalanine. The entry retains the CDR3 DNA only, 42 bases that are in frame from base 1. The germline V gene (reference sequence) provides CDR1 LNHDA and CDR2 SQIVND.

This TCR was sampled from a female donor with ankylosing spondylitis or in good health (not recorded which). The specimen was blood, either unsorted or a sorted T cell fraction (not recorded which). The receptor chain draws on TRBV19 and TRBJ2-1, with TRBD2 tentatively as D gene (7 bases match). The nucleotides are TGTGCCAGTAGTCGGTTAGGGGGGGACGGTGAGCAGTTCTTC. The translation is CASSRLGGDGEQFF.